Following are 17 T cell receptor beta chains from one sample sequenced in a study of blood T cell repertoires in COVID-19. Sequenced by immunoSEQ multiplex PCR; TCRdb stores in-frame clones only, minus some. The sample lists a few hundred thousand clones, around 90% occurring once. Sequencing was done on a sample of peripheral blood. The receptors come from a man between 60 and 70 years old with acute or convalescent COVID-19.

The chain combines TRBV27 with TRBJ2-1; no definite D call. From germline, CDR1 is MNHEY and CDR2 SMNVEV (reference sequence). Trimming took 6 bases from V and 6 from J, leaving 9 bases between them. This CDR3 has 12 residues. The CDR3 sequence: CASSLPGNEQFF. In DNA, the CDR3 is TGTGCCAGCAGCCTCCCAGGCAATGAGCAGTTCTTC.

In regard to this clone: Other DNA variants within this sample encode the same CDR3. This chain links TRBV3-1 (or the pseudogene TRBV3-2) with TRBJ1-1; perhaps TRBD1 as D (5 bases). This CDR3 region has 15 residues. The V gene lost 1 base and the J gene lost 1 base, with 10 bases spanning the gap. The germline CDR1 and CDR2 sequences are LGHDT and YNNKEL (reference sequence). The CDR3 sequence is CASSQGGGGNTEAFF. DNA of the CDR3: TGTGCCAGCAGCCAAGGGGGGGGAGGGAACACTGAAGCTTTCTTT.

This chain links TRBV6-5 with TRBJ1-2; D possibly corresponds to TRBD1 (6 bases). Germline V lookup: CDR1 MNHEY, CDR2 SVGAGI. The CDR3 is 13 amino acids. Trimming cost V 7 bases and J 8 bases, with 17 bases left between them. CDR3 amino acids: CASTARGADGYTF. The CDR3 DNA is TGTGCCAGCACGGCGCGGGGGGCGGACGGCTACACCTTC.

The chain joins TRBV29-1 to TRBJ2-7; possibly TRBD1 for D (5 bases). Germline CDR1 reads SQVTM; CDR2 reads ANQGSEA. With 8 bases removed from V and 5 bases from J, the gap between germline ends came to 16 bases. The CDR3 is made up of 12 amino acids. The CDR3 sequence: CSFGNTGNEQYF. The CDR3 DNA reads as TGCAGCTTTGGGAATACAGGAAACGAGCAGTACTTC.

This chain connects TRBV7-2 to TRBJ2-7; a possible D gene is TRBD1 (6 bases). Trimming stripped 4 bases from V and 3 bases from J, with 13 bases between. CDR1 and CDR2 (germline): SGHTA, FQGNSA. The CDR3 has 14 amino acids. DNA for the CDR3: TGTGCCAGCAGCTCCGGGGCAGGGGACTACGAGCAGTACTTC. As protein: CASSSGAGDYEQYF.

The chain has TRBV7-3 and TRBJ2-3; possible D gene TRBD2, 6 bases. V lost 5 bases to trimming and J lost 1 base, with 10 bases between them. CDR1 is SGHTA, CDR2 FQGTGA, per germline. The CDR3 sequence is 14 residues long. For the CDR3, the DNA is TGTGCCAGCAGCGTCGGGGGTGGCACAGATACGCAGTATTTT. Translated, it gives CASSVGGGTDTQYF.

This rearrangement joins TRBV10-3 to TRBJ1-2; 9 bases are shared with TRBD1. CDR1 ENHRY and CDR2 SYGVKD come from the germline V gene. After removal of 4 bases from V and 8 bases from J, the junction contained 8 bases not matched to a gene. The CDR3 is made up of 14 amino acids. The CDR3, as DNA: TGTGCCATCAGTGGGGGACAGGGATTGAGCGGCTACACCTTC. It is translated as CAISGGQGLSGYTF.

The CDR3 DNA follows: TGTGCCAGCAGTTTAGGGGGGACAGGGGGCTTAGAGCAGTACTTC. Protein: CASSLGGTGGLEQYF. This rearrangement joins TRBV28 to TRBJ2-7, with 12 bases lining up with TRBD1. The CDR3 sequence is 15 residues long. V dropped 2 bases and J dropped 7; count of bases not matched to a gene: 6. CDR1 MDHEN and CDR2 SYDVKM come from the germline V gene.

J is TRBJ2-7 and V is TRBV28; 9 nucleotides align to TRBD1. From germline, CDR1 is MDHEN and CDR2 SYDVKM. Trimming at V came to 6 bases and at J to 1 base, leaving 7 bases not matched to a gene. CDR3 size: 15 residues. CDR3 sequence (DNA): TGTGCCAGCAGCACTCCGGGACAGGGTTCCTACGAGCAGTACTTC. This encodes CASSTPGQGSYEQYF.

The chain couples TRBV27 to TRBJ1-2; TRBD1 matches 8 bases. The CDR3 sequence is 15 residues long. CDR1 and CDR2 (germline): MNHEY, SMNVEV (reference sequence). V was pared by 2 bases and J by 4 bases, with 6 bases of the junction left unmatched. Written as DNA, the CDR3 is TGTGCCAGCAGTTTAGGGCCAGGGGGCATCTATGGCTACACCTTC. Its protein product is CASSLGPGGIYGYTF.

The sample holds one count of this clone. The chain is built from TRBV6-6 and TRBJ1-6; tentatively, D is TRBD1 (5 bases). CDR3 length equals 14 residues. Germline V gives CDR1 MNHNY, CDR2 SVGAGI (reference sequence). V dropped 7 bases and J dropped 7 bases, with 14 bases sitting between them. In DNA, the CDR3 is TGTGCCAGCACCACTAACTGGGGCAATTCACCCCTCCACTTT. Translation: CASTTNWGNSPLHF.

The J gene is TRBJ2-5, the V gene TRBV7-2, with D maybe TRBD1 (5 bases). Germline V gene sequence: CDR1 SGHTA, CDR2 FQGNSA. The CDR3 has 14 amino acids. Trimming cost V 1 base and J 4 bases, with 10 bases left between them. The CDR3 nucleotides are TGTGCCAGCAGCTTAGGACAGCTAGGAGAGACCCAGTACTTC. It encodes CASSLGQLGETQYF. Supplemented by reference TRBV7-2 and TRBJ2-5, the full variable domain reads GAGVSQSPSNKVTEKGKDVELRCDPISGHTALYWYRQSLGQGLEFLIYFQGNSAPDKSGLPSDRFSAERTGGSVSTLTIQRTQQEDSAVYLCASSLGQLGETQYFGPGTRLLVL.

The J gene is TRBJ2-7, the V gene TRBV19; D perhaps matches TRBD1 (5 bases). V was pared by 3 bases and J by 3 bases, with 9 bases between. Germline values: CDR1 LNHDA, CDR2 SQIVND (reference sequence). The CDR3 is 13 residues long. CDR3 DNA: TGTGCCAGTAGTATGGGGCCACTCTACGAGCAGTACTTC. Protein sequence: CASSMGPLYEQYF.

The chain joins TRBV6-6 to TRBJ1-1; D is ambiguous. This CDR3 region has 14 residues. The germline V gene encodes CDR1 MNHNY and CDR2 SVGAGI (reference sequence). V lost 0 bases and J 7 bases, leaving 12 bases between the germline ends. CDR3 bases: TGTGCCAGCAGTTACTCGGGCAGAGAGAGTGAAGCTTTCTTT. Its translation: CASSYSGRESEAFF.

The chain links TRBV3-1 (or the pseudogene TRBV3-2) to TRBJ2-2; D might be TRBD1 (5 bases). The CDR3 has 13 residues. In germline, CDR1 is LGHDT, CDR2 YNNKEL (reference sequence). V was cut by 4 bases and J by 6 bases, with 9 bases left in between. CDR3 loop: CASSRGHAGELFF. The CDR3, as DNA: TGTGCCAGCAGCCGAGGACACGCCGGGGAGCTGTTTTTT.

This clone was detected only once. The CDR3 DNA reads TGTGCCAGCAGTGACCGACCAACAGGGCTGGATGAAAAACTGTTTTTT. Amino acid sequence: CASSDRPTGLDEKLFF. The chain is built from TRBV6-1 and TRBJ1-4; the D gene is possibly TRBD1 (6 bases). This CDR3 is built from 16 residues. CDR1 is MNHNS, CDR2 SASEGT, per germline. V was cut by 3 bases and J by 6 bases, with 17 bases left in between.

This clone has ten or more counts. V and J are TRBV5-3 and TRBJ1-1; D is possibly TRBD1 (5 bases). TRBV5-3 is classed as an ORF, of uncertain function. This CDR3 is built from 15 residues. V lost 4 bases and J 6 bases, leaving 19 bases between the germline ends. In DNA form, the CDR3 reads TGTGCCAGAAGCCCCAGGGTTCCTGGCTTCGCTGAAGCTTTCTTT. The encoded protein is CARSPRVPGFAEAFF.